The 14 T cell receptor beta chains in this list originate from one sample, sequenced in a study of shared clonotypes between healthy human individuals (dated by TCRdb to 2020 to 2022). Libraries came from the immunoSEQ multiplex PCR assay. The table comes from immuneACCESS by way of TCRdb, which keeps in-frame sequences with V and J called. Part of the clones is missing from these tables; in studies checked, under half for an unresolved V gene and the rest for unknown reasons. This sample holds about 2 million clones; about 94% were observed only once. The ten most abundant clones make up 0.9% to 1.5% of the sample. For the CD8 naive samples, CD45RO-negative cells were positively selected for CCR7, yielding a CD45RA+CCR7+ population from which TemRA cells were excluded. The sample was naive CD8+ T cells sorted from blood. The label giving this sample's cell subset or site can be read as: CD45RA+CCR7+. These receptor sequences come from a man aged 18 to 29 in good health.

This chain connects TRBV13 to TRBJ2-7; D ambiguous. Germline-derived CDR1 and CDR2 are PRHDT and FYEKMQ (reference sequence). The CDR3 spans 12 residues. V lost 0 bases and J 5 bases, leaving 5 bases between the germline ends. The CDR3 DNA follows: TGTGCCAGCAGCTTAGGTATCGACGAGCAGTACTTC. It translates to CASSLGIDEQYF.

The chain joins TRBV9 to TRBJ2-5; either TRBD1 or TRBD2 may fit D (5 bases each). This CDR3 region has 14 residues. Per the germline V gene, CDR1 is SGDLS and CDR2 is YYNGEE. Trimming stripped 0 bases from V and 5 bases from J, with 11 bases between. This chain's CDR3 is CASSVAGAEETQYF. CDR3 bases: TGTGCCAGCAGCGTAGCCGGGGCGGAGGAGACCCAGTACTTC.

V and J are TRBV5-6 and TRBJ2-7; D remains ambiguous. V dropped 4 bases and J dropped 0 bases, with 8 bases sitting between them. The CDR3 sequence is 13 residues long. In germline, CDR1 is SGHDT, CDR2 YYEEEE. The CDR3, as DNA: TGTGCCAGCAGCCCGCGTAACTCCTACGAGCAGTACTTC. Translating gives CASSPRNSYEQYF.

In this sample, this clone turned up once. The chain recombines TRBV4-1 with TRBJ2-2; TRBD2 agrees at 8 bases. The trim removed 2 bases at V and 6 bases at J, leaving 5 bases unmatched. The CDR3 extends over 15 amino acids. Germline values: CDR1 MGHRA, CDR2 YSYEKL. For the CDR3, the DNA is TGCGCCAGCAGCCAAACGGGACTAGTTTCCGGGGAGCTGTTTTTT. It is translated as CASSQTGLVSGELFF.

J is TRBJ2-7 and V is TRBV15, with 7 nucleotides matching TRBD2. Germline-derived CDR1 and CDR2 are LNHNV and YYDKDF (reference sequence). The V gene end was trimmed by 5 bases and the J gene end by 4 bases; junction bases not matched to a gene: 5. This CDR3 spans 13 amino acids. The CDR3 nucleotides are TGTGCCACCAGCCCTAGCGGCGTTTACGAGCAGTACTTC. The encoded protein is CATSPSGVYEQYF.

This clone was recorded only once. V is TRBV7-2 and J is TRBJ2-7; a possible D gene is TRBD2 (5 bases). This CDR3 spans 14 amino acids. The ends were cut back, 5 bases at V and 3 bases at J, with 14 bases in the middle. The germline V gene encodes CDR1 SGHTA and CDR2 FQGNSA. CDR3 in amino acids: CASSPDGVDYEQYF. Written as DNA, the CDR3 is TGTGCCAGCAGCCCAGACGGGGTCGACTACGAGCAGTACTTC.

The chain couples TRBV9 to TRBJ2-5, with TRBD2 identical over 9 bases. J gave up 5 bases and V 0 bases, and 5 bases lay outside the gene matches. The CDR3 sequence is 15 residues long. Looked up from germline, CDR1 is SGDLS and CDR2 is YYNGEE. CDR3 amino acids: CASSVGGRALETQYF. The CDR3 DNA follows: TGTGCCAGCAGCGTAGGCGGGAGGGCCTTGGAGACCCAGTACTTC.

The chain joins TRBV19 to TRBJ2-7; possible D gene TRBD2, 6 bases. V gave up 6 bases and J gave up 0 bases, with 12 bases separating them. CDR1 is LNHDA, CDR2 SQIVND, per germline (reference sequence). This CDR3 has 14 amino acids. The CDR3 region is CASSYGTGSYEQYF. CDR3 coding DNA: TGTGCCAGTAGCTACGGGACTGGCTCCTACGAGCAGTACTTC.

CDR3 in amino acids: CASSQDWGAPGNTEAFF. The CDR3 DNA is TGTGCCAGCAGCCAAGATTGGGGGGCGCCGGGGAACACTGAAGCTTTCTTT. The V gene is TRBV14, the J gene TRBJ1-1, with D tentatively TRBD1 (6 bases). The CDR3 spans 17 residues. V lost 0 bases and J 1 base, leaving 15 bases between the germline ends. Germline lookup yields CDR1 SGHDN and CDR2 FVKESK.

V and J are TRBV14 and TRBJ2-7; no reliable D call. Trimming shortened V by 2 bases and J by 3 bases, and 17 bases separated the two germline ends. This CDR3 region has 16 residues. Germline V gene sequence: CDR1 SGHDN, CDR2 FVKESK. The CDR3 sequence is CASSQLAAVLFYEQYF. Here the CDR3 DNA reads TGTGCCAGCAGCCAATTGGCGGCAGTCCTTTTCTACGAGCAGTACTTC.

The chain employs TRBV27 and TRBJ1-2; D is unresolved. CDR3 length equals 14 residues. The germline gives CDR1 MNHEY, CDR2 SMNVEV (reference sequence). V lost 1 base to trimming and J lost 1 base, with 7 bases between them. CDR3 protein: CASSLYPDNYGYTF. The CDR3, as DNA: TGTGCCAGCAGTTTATACCCGGATAACTATGGCTACACCTTC.

The genes are TRBV29-1 and TRBJ2-1; tentatively, D is TRBD2 (8 bases). The length of the CDR3 is 13 residues. Trimming removed 3 bases from V and 10 bases from J, with 16 bases in between. Germline V gene lookup returns CDR1 SQVTM and CDR2 ANQGSEA. For the CDR3, the DNA is TGCAGCGTTGAGGCGGGAGGAGGGGGCGAGCAGTTCTTC. This gives the protein CSVEAGGGGEQFF.

CDR3: CASSSRQVHTEAFF. The DNA of the CDR3 is TGTGCCAGCAGCTCCCGACAGGTGCACACTGAAGCTTTCTTT. The V call is TRBV11-2, the J call TRBJ1-1; D might be TRBD1 (6 bases). Trimming cost V 4 bases and J 3 bases, with 12 bases left between them. Germline CDR1 SGHAT, CDR2 FQNNGV. The length of the CDR3 is 14 residues.

The CDR3 DNA sequence: TGTGCCAGCAGTTCTCAGGGGGCTCTCGCGCTCGATGAGCAGTTCTTC. Protein sequence: CASSSQGALALDEQFF. The chain recombines TRBV27 with TRBJ2-1; TRBD1 agrees at 8 bases. Germline-derived CDR1 and CDR2 are MNHEY and SMNVEV (reference sequence). The J segment lost 8 bases and the V segment lost 4 bases, leaving 13 bases of the junction unmatched. This CDR3 spans 16 amino acids.